This T cell receptor beta chain is drawn from a study of beta chain features in type 1 diabetes. Since all of the isolated RNA was reverse transcribed, expressed TCRB transcripts were what got sequenced. The assay was immunoSEQ multiplex PCR, and TCRdb's table has in-frame clones only and misses some. Here the sample spans roughly 400,000 clones, roughly 16% being singletons. J lost 8 bases, V lost 9 bases, and 9 bases had no gene match. This CDR3 comprises 13 residues. In germline, CDR1 is MDHEN, CDR2 SYDVKM. The chain couples TRBV28 to TRBJ1-4; 7 nucleotides agree with TRBD1. Source material: naive CD4+ T cells from blood. The clonotype comes from a woman between 18 and 30 years old in good health. CDR3 nucleotides: TGTGCCAGTGAGACAGGGTCTGTGGAAAAACTGTTTTTT. This codes for CASETGSVEKLFF.